The T cell receptor beta chain described here comes from a study of cytomegalovirus exposure and HLA in healthy donors. The V end was cut by 7 bases, the J end by 3 bases, with 19 bases between. Germline V lookup: CDR1 MNHNS, CDR2 SASEGT. This CDR3 has 15 amino acids. This clone was observed a handful of times. In the PCR, 60 Vbeta and 13 Jbeta primers were used. Assay used: immunoSEQ multiplex PCR; TCRdb lists only in-frame clones, some missing. The sample carries 200,000 to 300,000 clones, roughly 86% recorded once. The receptor was isolated from a middle-aged woman in good health and CMV-seropositive. The chain joins TRBV6-1 to TRBJ2-7, with D tentatively TRBD1 (6 bases). The sequencing input was PBMCs. For the CDR3, the DNA is TGTGCCAGCAACCTAGGGGACAACTCGGACTACGAGCAGTACTTC. This sequence encodes CASNLGDNSDYEQYF.